The 3 T cell receptor beta chains reported below all come from one sample, sequenced in a study of response to subunit inactivated influenza vaccine. Each CDR3 protein gets one entry after TCRdb re-called the RT-PCR reads with MiXCR. The table shows 450,000 to 600,000 distinct CDR3 sequences, with 15% to 20% occurring only once. The source was CD4+ T cells sorted from PBMCs, collected less than 30 months after vaccination. All receptors derive from a man aged 45 to 75 who received an inactivated influenza vaccine.

A few counts support this clonotype. The V call is TRBV10-3, the J call TRBJ1-4; 9 bases fit TRBD1. V shed 10 bases, J shed 0 bases, and the junction held 6 bases outside the gene matches. The CDR3 is made up of 15 amino acids. Looked up from germline, CDR1 is ENHRY and CDR2 is SYGVKD. DNA for the CDR3: TGTGCCACTGGACAGGGGTTAGCAACTAATGAAAAACTGTTTTTT. Amino acid sequence: CATGQGLATNEKLFF.

The gene calls are TRBV27 and TRBJ1-5, with 11 bases aligning to TRBD1. The CDR3 runs to 16 residues. J lost 2 bases, V lost 5 bases, and 5 bases had no gene match. CDR1 MNHEY and CDR2 SMNVEV come from the germline V gene (reference sequence). The CDR3 spells CASSPDRGLGNQPQHF. The CDR3 DNA follows: TGTGCCAGCAGTCCGGACAGGGGGCTGGGCAATCAGCCCCAGCATTTT.

There are a few counts of this clonotype. In DNA form, the CDR3 reads TGTGCCAGCAGCGTAGCTGCCAGCGGGGAGCTGTTTTTT. Amino acid sequence: CASSVAASGELFF. The V and J genes are TRBV9 and TRBJ2-2; D not certain. The CDR3 spans 13 residues. V was cut by 0 bases and J by 7 bases, with 7 bases left in between. CDR1 is SGDLS and CDR2 is YYNGEE in the germline V gene.